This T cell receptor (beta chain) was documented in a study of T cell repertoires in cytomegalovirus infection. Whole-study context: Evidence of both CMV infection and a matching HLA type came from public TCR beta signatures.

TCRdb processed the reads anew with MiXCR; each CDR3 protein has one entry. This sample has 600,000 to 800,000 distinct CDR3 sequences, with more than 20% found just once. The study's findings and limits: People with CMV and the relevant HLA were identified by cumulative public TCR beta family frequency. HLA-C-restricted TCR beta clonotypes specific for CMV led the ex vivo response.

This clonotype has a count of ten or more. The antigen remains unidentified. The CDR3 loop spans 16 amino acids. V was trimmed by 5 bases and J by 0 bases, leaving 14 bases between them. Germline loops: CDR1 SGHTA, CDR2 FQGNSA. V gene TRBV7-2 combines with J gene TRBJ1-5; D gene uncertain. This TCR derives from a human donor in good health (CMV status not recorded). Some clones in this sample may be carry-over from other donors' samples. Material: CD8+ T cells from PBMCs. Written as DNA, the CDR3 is TGTGCCAGCAGCCCCGGCCTAGCTTATAGCAATCAGCCCCAGCATTTT. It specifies CASSPGLAYSNQPQHF.